This T cell receptor (beta chain) stems from a study of naive and memory T cell subsets. This clonotype was recorded a few times. The beta constant-region primer was an equimolar mix of two oligonucleotides covering TRBC1 and TRBC2. Using its own MiXCR run on the UMI-ligation and nested PCR reads, TCRdb lists one record per CDR3 protein. The sample shows roughly 140,000 distinct CDR3 sequences, about 15% of them seen only once. This CDR3 has 13 residues. Per the germline V gene, CDR1 is DFQATT and CDR2 is SNEGSKA (reference sequence). Trimming left V 3 bases short and J 1 base short, with 7 bases between.

The sequence was obtained from a human donor in good health. The V and J genes are TRBV20-1 and TRBJ1-5; D is ambiguous. The sequenced material came from naive CD4+ T cells from blood. CDR3 nucleotides: TGCAGTGCTAGTGTGGGGAGCAATCAGCCCCAGCATTTT. It translates to CSASVGSNQPQHF.